What follows are 21 T cell receptor beta chains derived from one specimen sequenced in a study of cytomegalovirus exposure and HLA in healthy donors. Researchers ran the PCR with 60 Vbeta and 13 Jbeta primers. Here immunoSEQ multiplex PCR was the method, and the copy in TCRdb shows in-frame clones only, minus some. The repertoire includes 110,000 or so clones, 8.5% to 9% of them detected once, and around 6% sits in the top ten. Sequenced material: PBMCs. Every receptor here comes from a woman aged 40 to 49 in good health and CMV-seropositive.

This clone was observed a few times. This rearrangement joins TRBV11-3 to TRBJ2-6; TRBD1 is a possible D gene (6 bases). The germline V and J ends were trimmed by 5 bases and 2 bases, with 10 bases remaining between them. The germline V gene has CDR1 SGHNT and CDR2 YENEEA. CDR3 length: 15 amino acids. Here the CDR3 reads CASSLQGPGANVLTF. CDR3 bases: TGTGCCAGCAGCCTACAGGGCCCTGGGGCCAACGTCCTGACTTTC. The whole variable domain, remainder taken from reference TRBV11-3 and TRBJ2-6, is EAGVVQSPRYKIIEKKQPVAFWCNPISGHNTLYWYLQNLGQGPELLIRYENEEAVDDSQLPKDRFSAERLKGVDSTLKIQPAELGDSAVYLCASSLQGPGANVLTFGAGSRLTVL.

The chain employs TRBV4-1 and TRBJ2-7; D gene ambiguous. The germline V gene has CDR1 MGHRA and CDR2 YSYEKL. V was clipped by 4 bases and J by 0 bases, with 7 bases between them. The CDR3 has 13 residues. CDR3 residues: CASSLQSSYEQYF. The CDR3 nucleotides read TGCGCCAGCAGCCTACAGAGCTCCTACGAGCAGTACTTC.

CDR3 in amino acids: CASSIAGGLEDTQYF. For the CDR3, the DNA is TGTGCCAGCAGTATAGCGGGGGGGCTTGAAGATACGCAGTATTTT. The chain has TRBV6-1 and TRBJ2-3, with 11 bases matching TRBD2. The V gene's germline CDR1 is MNHNS and CDR2 SASEGT. The CDR3 has 15 residues. V lost 5 bases to trimming and J lost 5 bases; unmatched junction nucleotides: 6.

The V and J genes are TRBV5-6 and TRBJ2-5; possible D gene TRBD2, 5 bases. The CDR3 is 17 residues long. Trimming stripped 3 bases from V and 0 bases from J, with 18 bases between. Germline V gene data show CDR1 as SGHDT and CDR2 as YYEEEE. The CDR3 region has the DNA TGTGCCAGCAGCTGGGTAGTGAGGGCGACCCACCAAGAGACCCAGTACTTC. Amino acid sequence: CASSWVVRATHQETQYF.

The gene calls are TRBV2 and TRBJ2-2; 7 positions match TRBD1. Germline V gives CDR1 SNHLY, CDR2 FYNNEI. After removal of 4 bases from V and 1 base from J, the junction contained 3 bases not matched to a gene. This CDR3 comprises 15 residues. In DNA form, the CDR3 reads TGTGCCAGCAGTGTTAGGGGGCTGAACACCGGGGAGCTGTTTTTT. It specifies CASSVRGLNTGELFF.

This clone is labeled as medium-sized. V gene TRBV6-5 combines with J gene TRBJ1-2; 7 bases are shared with TRBD1. Germline V gene data show CDR1 as MNHEY and CDR2 as SVGAGI. V lost 5 bases, J lost 6 bases, and 3 bases stayed unmatched. This CDR3 has 12 residues. The CDR3 here is CASSPDRDGYTF. The CDR3 region has the DNA TGTGCCAGCAGTCCAGACAGGGATGGCTACACCTTC.

In nucleotides, the CDR3 is TGTGCCAGTAGTATGTGGGGACAGAAGAGCAATCAGCCCCAGCATTTT. Its protein product is CASSMWGQKSNQPQHF. The J gene is TRBJ1-5, the V gene TRBV19; 7 bases agree with TRBD1. V shed 3 bases and J 1 base; nucleotides not matched to a gene: 6. CDR3 length equals 16 residues. Germline V lookup: CDR1 LNHDA, CDR2 SQIVND (reference sequence).

This clone has only a few counts. This sequence joins TRBV7-8 and TRBJ1-4; TRBD1 might be the D (6 bases). The CDR3 has 15 residues. The V gene lost 5 bases and the J gene lost 6 bases, with 16 bases spanning the gap. Germline lookup yields CDR1 SGHVS and CDR2 FQNEAQ. For the CDR3, the DNA is TGTGCCAGCAGCCCGCGGACAGCGAGGGATGAAAAACTGTTTTTT. Its protein product is CASSPRTARDEKLFF.

In its sample, this clone was seen a few times. This chain joins TRBV27 and TRBJ1-5; tentatively, D is TRBD1 (6 bases). The V and J ends lost 5 bases and 3 bases respectively, with 14 bases between them. CDR1 and CDR2 from the germline V gene are MNHEY and SMNVEV (reference sequence). The CDR3 extends over 15 amino acids. In DNA, the CDR3 is TGTGCCAGCAGTCGTCTAGACAGGCCCAATCAGCCCCAGCATTTT. This encodes CASSRLDRPNQPQHF.

The sample holds a few counts of this clone. This rearrangement joins TRBV27 to TRBJ1-4, with D perhaps TRBD1 (6 bases). There are 16 residues in the CDR3. Germline lookup yields CDR1 MNHEY and CDR2 SMNVEV (reference sequence). The V and J ends lost 5 bases and 0 bases respectively, with 13 bases between them. The CDR3 reads CASSPTGTPTNEKLFF. CDR3 DNA sequence: TGTGCCAGCAGTCCCACCGGGACACCAACTAATGAAAAACTGTTTTTT.

This clone occurred a few times. The V and J genes are TRBV27 and TRBJ2-1; a weak D match, TRBD1 (7 bases). This CDR3 has 14 residues. Germline V CDR1 and CDR2: MNHEY, SMNVEV (reference sequence). V was cut by 8 bases and J by 7 bases, with 18 bases left in between. CDR3 residues: CASSPRRGRNEQFF. As DNA, the CDR3 is TGTGCCAGCTCCCCTCGGAGGGGGCGAAATGAGCAGTTCTTC.

This clone was found a few times. The chain couples TRBV7-2 to TRBJ2-1; 8 positions agree with TRBD1. V was pared by 2 bases and J by 4 bases, with 4 bases of the junction left unmatched. Germline V gene data show CDR1 as SGHTA and CDR2 as FQGNSA. The CDR3 consists of 15 residues. The CDR3 loop is CASSLRGQEYNEQFF. As DNA, the CDR3 is TGTGCCAGCAGCTTACGGGGACAGGAGTACAATGAGCAGTTCTTC.

This clone was seen more than once but under ten times. J is TRBJ1-4 and V is TRBV28, with D possibly being TRBD1 (5 bases). The germline CDR1 and CDR2 sequences are MDHEN and SYDVKM. CDR3 size: 15 residues. Trimming left V 3 bases short and J 10 bases short, with 18 bases between. The CDR3 DNA reads as TGTGCCAGCAGTTTCCCGGGGGGGTCGCGGGGAAAACTGTTTTTT. Its translation: CASSFPGGSRGKLFF.

J is TRBJ2-5 and V is TRBV11-2; D unclear. V lost 2 bases and J 2 bases, leaving 9 bases between the germline ends. CDR1 SGHAT and CDR2 FQNNGV come from the germline V gene. This CDR3 is 14 amino acids long. CDR3: CASSLLTRQETQYF. Written as DNA, the CDR3 is TGTGCCAGCAGCTTACTCACTCGACAAGAGACCCAGTACTTC.

This clone is labeled as medium-sized (0.01 to 0.1%). The rearrangement joins TRBV6-5 to TRBJ1-4; D perhaps matches TRBD1 (5 bases). Germline V CDR1 and CDR2: MNHEY, SVGAGI. V was shortened by 6 bases and J by 5 bases, with 16 bases between the two germline ends. The CDR3 extends over 15 amino acids. CDR3 residues: CASRLRVGGNEKLFF. Written as DNA, the CDR3 is TGTGCCAGCAGGCTAAGGGTCGGGGGAAATGAAAAACTGTTTTTT.

This clone was found a few times. The gene calls are TRBV5-1 and TRBJ1-1; TRBD1 matches 8 bases. This CDR3 is built from 17 residues. Germline lookup yields CDR1 SGHRS and CDR2 YFSETQ. The ends lost 2 bases at V and 1 base at J; junction bases unmatched: 10. The CDR3 bases are TGCGCCAGCAGCTTAGATGGGACCCAGGGGGCGAACACTGAAGCTTTCTTT. This translates into CASSLDGTQGANTEAFF.

This clone has only a few counts. V gene TRBV18 combines with J gene TRBJ2-5, with a weak D call TRBD1 (5 bases). Germline assignment: CDR1 KGHSH and CDR2 LQKENI. Between the trimmed V and J ends, which lost 2 bases and 5 bases, there was a span of 12 bases. This CDR3 has 14 residues. CDR3 bases: TGTGCCAGCTCACCAGCAGCAGGGCGGGAGACCCAGTACTTC. Its protein is CASSPAAGRETQYF.

This clone was counted many times. The rearrangement joins TRBV5-1 to TRBJ2-7; TRBD2 might be the D (7 bases). Trimming took 4 bases from V and 5 from J, leaving 19 bases between them. CDR1 SGHRS and CDR2 YFSETQ come from the germline V gene. This CDR3 contains 15 residues. CDR3: CASSPEGRGGNEQYF. As DNA, the CDR3 is TGCGCCAGCAGCCCCGAAGGAAGGGGGGGGAACGAGCAGTACTTC.

J is TRBJ2-7 and V is TRBV6-1; 8 nucleotides align to TRBD1. The V gene's germline CDR1 is MNHNS and CDR2 SASEGT. The V gene end was trimmed by 2 bases and the J gene end by 2 bases; junction bases not matched to a gene: 5. This CDR3 comprises 15 residues. This CDR3 is CASSEYRGTPYEQYF. The CDR3 DNA reads as TGTGCCAGCAGTGAATACAGGGGGACCCCCTACGAGCAGTACTTC.

In this sample, this clone turned up a few times. The DNA for the CDR3 is TGTGCCAGCAGTTACGCAGTGAACACTGAAGCTTTCTTT. Encoded protein: CASSYAVNTEAFF. The chain joins TRBV6-6 to TRBJ1-1; D remains ambiguous. Deletions cut 2 bases from V and 0 bases from J, with 4 bases between. Germline CDR1 reads MNHNY; CDR2 reads SVGAGI (reference sequence). The CDR3 covers 13 residues.

The chain links TRBV6-1 to TRBJ1-1, with D unclear. V was clipped by 3 bases and J by 6 bases, with 8 bases between them. The CDR3 is 12 amino acids. Germline loops: CDR1 MNHNS, CDR2 SASEGT. This CDR3 reads CASSDGGPEAFF. CDR3 in DNA: TGTGCCAGCAGTGACGGAGGGCCTGAAGCTTTCTTT.